This TCR beta chain derives from a study of OX40 agonist ivuxolimab in advanced cancers. As for the study more broadly: Ivuxolimab was a fully human IgG2 agonistic monoclonal antibody targeting the costimulatory receptor OX40 (CD134). Partial responses occurred in three dose-escalation patients, of whom one had hepatocellular carcinoma and two had cutaneous melanoma. The paper describes the monotherapy dose-escalation part (N of about 55 patients) of the phase I trial of ivuxolimab. Peripheral TCRbeta sequencing was intended to test whether TCR sequence diversity was altered and clonal T-cell expansion was caused by ivuxolimab. Intravenous ivuxolimab was administered to patients every 2 weeks at six dose levels: 0.01, 0.1, 0.3, 1.5, 3 and 10 mg/kg. In the dose-escalation cohort, approximately 82% of patients were male, and the mean age was approximately 60 years, with a range of roughly 20 to 80. Of the approximately 54 dose-escalation patients, hepatocellular carcinoma was present in about 20, melanoma in around 15, renal cell carcinoma in 9 and head and neck cancer in 9. Patients were allowed to have had prior anti-PD-1, anti-PD-L1 or anti-CTLA-4 therapy, and around 37% of the dose-escalation patients had previously received checkpoint inhibitors.

The sample holds a few counts of this clone. Its antigen remains unidentified. It has no much larger one-base neighbor in the sample; base qualities were not kept. Trimming at the junction amounts to 4 bases on V and 0 bases on J, and the germline ends lie 10 bases apart. Including the terminal cysteine and phenylalanine, the CDR3 comprises 14 residues. This entry keeps only the CDR3 DNA: 42 bases, framed from base 1. CDR1 and CDR2 (SGHTA, FQGNSA) derive from the germline V gene. The trial excluded patients who had a history of autoimmune disease or who were on systemic immunosuppression. In every dose cohort, peripheral blood was drawn for TCR sequencing at baseline, cycle 4 day 1, and cycle 7 day 1. Samples were obtained from an open-label, multicenter, first-in-human phase I dose-escalation trial of ivuxolimab. Adults with locally advanced or metastatic head and neck squamous cell, hepatocellular, melanoma or renal cell carcinoma were enrolled in the trial. Before TCR sequencing, CD4+ T cells and CD8+ T cells from peripheral blood were sorted into separate populations.

What the work shows at the level of the full study, not this receptor alone: The antigen specificity of the peripheral T cells that underwent clonal expansion was not determined. Clonal expansion of both CD4+ and CD8+ blood T cells was observed from baseline to week 6 at doses 0.1 to 3.0 mg/kg. In the 0.1-3.0 mg/kg groups, partial responders were among the patients with the lowest normalized peripheral clonal expansion, particularly in CD8+ T cells. After ivuxolimab, expanded clones were on average more numerous among CD8+ T cells than among CD4+ T cells. Low levels of normalized T-cell clonal expansion were also shown by some nonresponding patients.

For sequencing of the TCRbeta CDR3 region, genomic DNA was extracted from the sorted cells. TCRbeta CDR3 regions were sequenced using the immunoSEQ Assay. As stored in TCRdb, this immuneACCESS dataset retains in-frame rearrangements with V and J assigned. A fraction of the clones does not appear; measured against another copy, unresolved V genes explain less than half of the discrepancy, and the remainder lacks a known reason. This sample has some 80,000 clones in its table, and 75% to 90% of those were observed once. Approximately 0.38% of the sample lies in the top ten. This clonotype originated in an adult with an advanced solid tumor such as melanoma, head and neck, liver or kidney cancer. This chain joins TRBV7-2 to TRBJ2-7; TRBD1 is a weak D gene call, 6 bases matching. The sample consisted of CD4+ or CD8+ T cells sorted from blood, taken in a trial of the OX40 agonist ivuxolimab. The DNA sequence is given as TGTGCCAGCAGCTCGAACAGGGCCTCCTACGAGCAGTACTTC. This is translated as CASSSNRASYEQYF.